The 31 T cell receptor beta chains below come from one sample, sequenced in a study of T cell responses to AZD1222 COVID-19 vaccine. Assay used: immunoSEQ multiplex PCR; TCRdb lists only in-frame clones, some missing. The table includes about 200,000 clones, around 93% detected once. The material sequenced was peripheral blood, taken 28 days after the second AZD1222 dose. The receptor set was obtained from an adult who received the AZD1222 COVID-19 vaccine.

The chain combines TRBV6-5 with TRBJ2-3, with 11 bases matching TRBD2. CDR1 MNHEY and CDR2 SVGAGI come from the germline V gene. This CDR3 has 15 amino acids. The J segment lost 7 bases and the V segment lost 6 bases, leaving 9 bases of the junction unmatched. Here the CDR3 DNA reads TGTGCCAGCAGAACTGCTACTAGCGGGGGATATACGCAGTATTTT. It encodes CASRTATSGGYTQYF.

This chain uses TRBV6-1 with TRBJ1-1; D perhaps matches TRBD1 (6 bases). The length of the CDR3 is 14 residues. From germline, CDR1 is MNHNS and CDR2 SASEGT. Deletions cut 3 bases from V and 1 base from J, with 9 bases between. CDR3 in DNA: TGTGCCAGCAGTGATCCGGGGGCGAACACTGAAGCTTTCTTT. It is translated as CASSDPGANTEAFF.

This chain uses TRBV9 with TRBJ2-5; possible D gene TRBD1, 5 bases. This CDR3 has 16 amino acids. Trimming took off 1 base at V and 1 base at J, with 14 bases between the two ends. CDR1 and CDR2 (germline): SGDLS, YYNGEE. CDR3 sequence reads: CASSVSYGQGQETQYF. CDR3 sequence (DNA): TGTGCCAGCAGCGTATCCTACGGGCAGGGCCAAGAGACCCAGTACTTC.

The V call is TRBV6-5, the J call TRBJ1-2, with D possibly TRBD1 on 6 matching bases. Germline values: CDR1 MNHEY, CDR2 SVGAGI. The CDR3 is made up of 14 amino acids. Trimming took off 4 bases at V and 6 bases at J, with 15 bases between the two ends. CDR3 protein: CASSSFGAGDGYTF. In nucleotides, the CDR3 is TGTGCCAGCAGTTCCTTCGGGGCAGGGGATGGCTACACCTTC.

The CDR3 loop is CASSYRGLHNEQFF. In DNA form, the CDR3 reads TGTGCCAGCAGTTACCGCGGACTACACAATGAGCAGTTCTTC. The chain recombines TRBV6-5 with TRBJ2-1; a possible D gene is TRBD2 (6 bases). From germline, CDR1 is MNHEY and CDR2 SVGAGI. With 2 bases removed from V and 5 bases from J, the gap between germline ends came to 10 bases. The CDR3 is made up of 14 amino acids.

This clone was picked up one time. CDR3 sequence: CASSTVPTGSTNEKLFF. CDR3 in DNA: TGTGCCAGCAGCACGGTCCCTACAGGGTCAACTAATGAAAAACTGTTTTTT. V usage is TRBV5-5 and J usage is TRBJ1-4, with D maybe TRBD1 (6 bases). The CDR3 totals 17 residues. Trimming left V 4 bases short and J 0 bases short, with 16 bases between. Germline CDR1 reads SGHKS; CDR2 reads YYEKEE (reference sequence).

This chain connects TRBV5-1 to TRBJ2-7, with unresolved D. V was shortened by 2 bases and J by 5 bases, with 8 bases between the two germline ends. The CDR3 has 12 residues. In germline, CDR1 is SGHRS, CDR2 YFSETQ. The CDR3 here is CASSFTRDEQYF. In DNA, the CDR3 is TGCGCCAGCAGCTTTACACGAGACGAGCAGTACTTC.

The genes are TRBV21-1 and TRBJ1-5; the table assigns TRBD1, which was not confirmed against the DNA. TRBV21-1 is termed a pseudogene. The CDR3 sequence is 13 residues long. CDR3 sequence (DNA): TGTGCCAGCAGCAAGGACAGGGATCAGCCCCAGCATTTT. This translates into CASSKDRDQPQHF.

The rearrangement joins TRBV4-3 to TRBJ1-4; unclear D gene. The CDR3 length is 13 residues. In germline, CDR1 is LGHNA, CDR2 YSLEER. Trimming pared 0 bases from V and 8 bases from J, leaving 7 bases between. The CDR3 region is CASSQDPREKLFF. The DNA for the CDR3 is TGCGCCAGCAGCCAAGATCCAAGGGAAAAACTGTTTTTT.

The chain links TRBV4-3 to TRBJ2-1; D is undetermined. Trimming left V 0 bases short and J 2 bases short, with 8 bases between. The CDR3 is 15 residues long. Germline V gives CDR1 LGHNA, CDR2 YSLEER. The CDR3 spells CASSQEALPYNEQFF. For the CDR3, the DNA is TGCGCCAGCAGCCAAGAGGCCCTACCCTACAATGAGCAGTTCTTC.

The rearrangement links TRBV2 to TRBJ2-3; D is unresolved. Germline assignment: CDR1 SNHLY and CDR2 FYNNEI. Trimming removed 4 bases from V and 2 bases from J, with 7 bases in between. CDR3 length: 13 residues. The CDR3 sequence: CASSVESTDTQYF. In DNA, the CDR3 is TGTGCCAGCAGTGTGGAGTCCACAGATACGCAGTATTTT. The full variable domain, in which reference TRBV2 and TRBJ2-3 provide the parts outside the CDR3, is EPEVTQTPSHQVTQMGQEVILRCVPISNHLYFYWYRQILGQKVEFLVSFYNNEISEKSEIFDDQFSVERPDGSNFTLKIRSTKLEDSAMYFCASSVESTDTQYFGPGTRLTVL.

The chain has TRBV3-1 (or the pseudogene TRBV3-2) and TRBJ1-6; D is undetermined. The length of the CDR3 is 15 residues. Germline CDR1 reads LGHDT; CDR2 reads YNNKEL (reference sequence). V was pared by 0 bases and J by 13 bases, with 16 bases between. The CDR3 nucleotides read TGTGCCAGCAGCCAAGATCCCGACCTCCTTGTCCCCCTCCACTTT. As protein: CASSQDPDLLVPLHF.

The rearrangement uses TRBV19 and TRBJ2-1, with TRBD2 identical over 7 bases. CDR3 size: 16 residues. Germline V lookup: CDR1 LNHDA, CDR2 SQIVND (reference sequence). J gave up 1 base and V 5 bases, and 8 bases lay outside the gene matches. The CDR3 is CASSPLGLHSYNEQFF. For the CDR3, the DNA is TGTGCCAGTAGTCCCTTGGGACTACATTCCTACAATGAGCAGTTCTTC. The full variable domain, in which reference TRBV19 and TRBJ2-1 provide the parts outside the CDR3, is DGGITQSPKYLFRKEGQNVTLSCEQNLNHDAMYWYRQDPGQGLRLIYYSQIVNDFQKGDIAEGYSVSREKKESFPLTVTSAQKNPTAFYLCASSPLGLHSYNEQFFGPGTRLTVL.

The rearrangement uses TRBV19 and TRBJ1-1, with unresolved D. V lost 6 bases and J 6 bases, leaving 20 bases between the germline ends. The CDR3 has 15 amino acids. In germline, CDR1 is LNHDA, CDR2 SQIVND (reference sequence). Written as DNA, the CDR3 is TGTGCCAGTAGACACATGAGCGGGCGTATATCTGAAGCTTTCTTT. It is translated as CASRHMSGRISEAFF.

CDR3 sequence (DNA): TGTGCCAGTAGTCATCCCGGACAGGGGAGAAATCAGCCCCAGCATTTT. Its protein product is CASSHPGQGRNQPQHF. The V call is TRBV19, the J call TRBJ1-5; TRBD1 aligns across 9 bases. The V and J ends lost 5 bases and 4 bases, in that order; junction bases with no gene match: 9. The CDR3 has 16 amino acids. In germline, CDR1 is LNHDA, CDR2 SQIVND (reference sequence).

This clone was observed a handful of times. The chain uses TRBV5-5 and TRBJ1-5; no clear D. V lost 1 base, J lost 11 bases, and 19 bases lay in between. The germline V gene has CDR1 SGHKS and CDR2 YYEKEE (reference sequence). This CDR3 contains 15 residues. DNA for the CDR3: TGTGCCAGCAGCTTGCTTGAAGGTAGTAGCTTGTCCCAGCATTTT. Amino acids: CASSLLEGSSLSQHF. Full variable domain (missing parts from reference TRBV5-5 and TRBJ1-5): DAGVTQSPTHLIKTRGQQVTLRCSPISGHKSVSWYQQVLGQGPQFIFQYYEKEERGRGNFPDRFSARQFPNYSSELNVNALLLGDSALYLCASSLLEGSSLSQHFGDGTRLSIL.

The chain links TRBV28 to TRBJ1-1; D call uncertain. Trimming removed 4 bases from V and 3 bases from J, with 9 bases in between. The CDR3 spans 13 residues. CDR1 is MDHEN, CDR2 SYDVKM, per germline. The chain's CDR3 is CASSSPWYTEAFF. CDR3 DNA: TGTGCCAGCAGTTCCCCGTGGTACACTGAAGCTTTCTTT.

The chain recombines TRBV19 with TRBJ2-1; 13 nucleotides agree with TRBD2. J gave up 6 bases and V 4 bases, and 3 bases lay outside the gene matches. CDR1 and CDR2 from the germline V gene are LNHDA and SQIVND (reference sequence). CDR3 length equals 15 residues. The CDR3 bases are TGTGCCAGTAGTACCCGGACTAGCGGGGGCAATGAGCAGTTCTTC. It is translated as CASSTRTSGGNEQFF.

The V and J genes are TRBV7-2 and TRBJ1-4; D ambiguous. Germline V gene data show CDR1 as SGHTA and CDR2 as FQGNSA. This CDR3 spans 15 amino acids. The V and J ends lost 1 base and 4 bases respectively, with 10 bases between them. CDR3 protein: CASSLVGSHNEKLFF. CDR3 DNA sequence: TGTGCCAGCAGCTTAGTCGGCAGTCATAATGAAAAACTGTTTTTT.

This chain links TRBV4-1 with TRBJ2-7, with D possibly matching TRBD2 (5 bases). The CDR3 spans 16 residues. CDR1 MGHRA and CDR2 YSYEKL come from the germline V gene. Trimming removed 0 bases at V and 0 bases at J, with 12 bases between. CDR3 bases: TGCGCCAGCAGCCAAGATCCCGCGGGTAGCTCCTACGAGCAGTACTTC. Translating it yields CASSQDPAGSSYEQYF.

On this clone: The same CDR3 also results from other DNA sequences found in this sample. The chain is built from TRBV3-1 (or the pseudogene TRBV3-2) and TRBJ2-7; D gene uncertain. Germline V gene data show CDR1 as LGHDT and CDR2 as YNNKEL (reference sequence). V shed 2 bases and J shed 1 base, with 3 bases lying between them. CDR3 size: 12 residues. This CDR3 reads CASSQLSYEQYF. For the CDR3, the DNA is TGTGCCAGCAGCCAACTTTCCTACGAGCAGTACTTC.

The chain joins TRBV19 to TRBJ1-5; possible D gene TRBD1, 5 bases. Deletions cut 3 bases from V and 5 bases from J, with 11 bases between. CDR1 is LNHDA and CDR2 is SQIVND in the germline V gene (reference sequence). The CDR3 has 14 amino acids. The CDR3 spells CASSMGEGYQPQHF. In DNA, the CDR3 is TGTGCCAGTAGTATGGGGGAGGGTTATCAGCCCCAGCATTTT. Full variable domain (outside the CDR3, taken from reference TRBV19 and TRBJ1-5): DGGITQSPKYLFRKEGQNVTLSCEQNLNHDAMYWYRQDPGQGLRLIYYSQIVNDFQKGDIAEGYSVSREKKESFPLTVTSAQKNPTAFYLCASSMGEGYQPQHFGDGTRLSIL.

V gene TRBV3-1 (or the pseudogene TRBV3-2) combines with J gene TRBJ1-1; no definite D call. Germline CDR1 reads LGHDT; CDR2 reads YNNKEL (reference sequence). V was shortened by 1 base and J by 5 bases, with 11 bases between the two germline ends. The CDR3 is 14 amino acids. As DNA, the CDR3 is TGTGCCAGCAGCCAAGCCCTGGGTGGGACTGAAGCTTTCTTT. This gives the protein CASSQALGGTEAFF.

The chain carries TRBV27 and TRBJ2-5; TRBD1 is a possible D gene (5 bases). CDR3 size: 15 residues. Trimming left V 6 bases short and J 1 base short, with 15 bases between. Germline CDR1 reads MNHEY; CDR2 reads SMNVEV (reference sequence). The CDR3 nucleotides are TGTGCCAGCAGCCCCAGGACAAGAATCCAAGAGACCCAGTACTTC. It translates to CASSPRTRIQETQYF.

V is TRBV6-1 and J is TRBJ1-1; TRBD1 matches 12 bases. CDR1 is MNHNS, CDR2 SASEGT, per germline. The V segment lost 6 bases and the J segment 5 bases; nucleotides outside the gene matches: 10. CDR3 length: 16 residues. CDR3 sequence: CASSEIGTGGRTEAFF. The CDR3 DNA follows: TGTGCCAGCAGCGAAATCGGGACAGGGGGCCGGACTGAAGCTTTCTTT.

J is TRBJ1-5 and V is TRBV19; 8 positions agree with TRBD1. Germline CDR1 is LNHDA and CDR2 is SQIVND (reference sequence). The CDR3 has 14 amino acids. Trimming cost V 7 bases and J 2 bases; bases outside gene matches: 4. The CDR3 nucleotides read TGTGCCAGTACCAGGGGGCTTGGCAATCAGCCCCAGCATTTT. This translates into CASTRGLGNQPQHF.

The V gene is TRBV6-5, the J gene TRBJ1-1, with TRBD1 matching 7 bases. There are 15 residues in the CDR3. CDR1 is MNHEY, CDR2 SVGAGI, per germline. V shed 2 bases, J shed 0 bases, and the junction held 3 bases outside the gene matches. The CDR3 DNA sequence: TGTGCCAGCAGTTACCGCCAGGGGGTGAACACTGAAGCTTTCTTT. It yields the protein CASSYRQGVNTEAFF.

The chain recombines TRBV7-9 with TRBJ1-5, with D unclear. Deletions cut 2 bases from V and 3 bases from J, with 5 bases between. Per germline, CDR1 SEHNR and CDR2 FQNEAQ (reference sequence). The CDR3 extends over 13 amino acids. The DNA for the CDR3 is TGTGCCAGCAGCTTAAATGACAATCAGCCCCAGCATTTT. Protein sequence: CASSLNDNQPQHF.

The rearrangement links TRBV7-8 to TRBJ2-7; D uncertain. The germline V and J ends were trimmed by 5 bases and 3 bases, with 8 bases remaining between them. CDR1 SGHVS and CDR2 FQNEAQ come from the germline V gene. This CDR3 spans 12 amino acids. In DNA, the CDR3 is TGTGCCAGCAGCCGAGACCTCTACGAGCAGTACTTC. It encodes CASSRDLYEQYF.

The chain carries TRBV6-5 and TRBJ1-2; 9 bases are shared with TRBD1. The J segment lost 4 bases and the V segment lost 4 bases, leaving 4 bases of the junction unmatched. Germline V gene sequence: CDR1 MNHEY, CDR2 SVGAGI. This CDR3 has 14 amino acids. CDR3 coding DNA: TGTGCCAGCAGTTTCGGACAGGGGAGCTATGGCTACACCTTC. Translating it yields CASSFGQGSYGYTF.

The chain is built from TRBV11-2 and TRBJ1-1; D remains ambiguous. This CDR3 is built from 13 residues. Germline CDR1 is SGHAT and CDR2 is FQNNGV. Trimming took off 0 bases at V and 6 bases at J, with 8 bases between the two ends. CDR3: CASSLEYAAEAFF. CDR3 bases: TGTGCCAGCAGCTTAGAGTACGCGGCTGAAGCTTTCTTT.